The rows below give T cell receptor beta chains drawn from one sample of a study of blood T cell repertoires in COVID-19. Only in-frame clones appear in the TCRdb table, and some are missing; sequencing was by immunoSEQ multiplex PCR. The data contain under 35,000 clones, about nine tenths of them singletons. Input material: peripheral blood. Receptor source: a human donor in a cohort sampled during active COVID-19. Each CDR3 is given without its conserved first and last residue.

V	J	CDR3
TRBV19	TRBJ1-1	ASSISVNTEAF
TRBV24-1	TRBJ2-2	ATSDFPGQTGELF
TRBV3-1/TRBV3-2	TRBJ2-2	ASSQGTAANTGELF
TRBV6-5	TRBJ2-1	ASRPGTSGLEQF
TRBV6-2/TRBV6-3	TRBJ1-5	ASSSPWRVSQPQH
TRBV30	TRBJ2-1	AWSQGLWRGALSSYNEQF
TRBV11-3	TRBJ2-2	ASSLVFGTGELF
TRBV29-1	TRBJ2-1	SPRLISYNEQF
TRBV5-4	TRBJ1-4	ASSYGTGGEKLF
TRBV5-4	TRBJ1-3	ASSTEAPGNTIY
TRBV5-1	TRBJ2-3	ASSLGAGNTDTQY
TRBV6-6	TRBJ2-3	ASKLLAGFSTDTQY
TRBV5-8	TRBJ1-4	ASSSPGTGSQGSEKLF
TRBV3-1/TRBV3-2	TRBJ2-2	ASSLSGRGNTGELF
TRBV6-6	TRBJ1-2	ASSPGQNYGYT
TRBV6-6	TRBJ2-1	ASSRGGTSGSPTIYNEQF
TRBV7-9	TRBJ1-5	ASSLFGKNQPQH
TRBV11-1	TRBJ1-1	ASMRTHEDTEAF
TRBV11-3	TRBJ2-1	ASSLLNEQF
TRBV5-1	TRBJ2-5	ASSEQGYQETQY
TRBV19	TRBJ1-5	ASTGLGEINQPQH
TRBV19	TRBJ2-3	ASSIDPGVADTQY
TRBV24-1	TRBJ2-3	ATSDFVTGSTDTQY
TRBV7-2	TRBJ2-1	ASSLAAGGTNEQF
TRBV6-5	TRBJ2-2	ASTQQGNTGELF
TRBV11-3	TRBJ1-2	ASSLEDSWAGNT
TRBV13	TRBJ1-1	ASSPPDRTAF
TRBV12-3/TRBV12-4	TRBJ2-4	ASKGQLENIQY
TRBV29-1	TRBJ1-2	SVEDLVSGYGYT
TRBV10-3	TRBJ1-1	AIKKSGETEAF
TRBV3-1/TRBV3-2	TRBJ2-1	ASSQGSGTYNEQF
TRBV19	TRBJ2-6	ASLPVSGANVLT
TRBV11-3	TRBJ1-4	ASSLQGGTNEKLF
TRBV6-5	TRBJ1-5	ATQQAAGSHQPQH
TRBV29-1	TRBJ1-1	SVISGGTEAF
TRBV18	TRBJ1-4	ASSLRGTGTEKLF
TRBV6-5	TRBJ1-1	ASILDRVGTEAF
TRBV5-1	TRBJ2-3	ASSLWRGEADTQY
TRBV10-2	TRBJ2-5	ASSESTGTQETQY
TRBV5-1	TRBJ1-1	ASSLGTVNTEAF
TRBV2	TRBJ1-2	ASRYEGQLYYGYT
TRBV10-3	TRBJ2-1	AISVDRDEQF
TRBV6-5	TRBJ2-1	ASSSGMAYNEQF
TRBV6-6	TRBJ1-1	ASSYSPLSPEAF
TRBV5-1	TRBJ1-1	ASSFTGDTEAF
TRBV7-8	TRBJ1-5	ASSLDSQPQH
TRBV10-3	TRBJ2-3	AISESERDRGFDTQY
TRBV5-6	TRBJ1-1	ASSLSGGSTEAF
TRBV6-5	TRBJ2-2	ASSTEGNTGELF